The 22 T cell receptor beta chains in this list originate from one sample, sequenced in a study of tumor-infiltrating lymphocytes in oesophageal squamous cell carcinoma. TCRdb called the PCR reads again in MiXCR, with one record for every CDR3 protein. Here the sample spans about 24,000 distinct CDR3 sequences, 38% being singletons. Material: esophageal tumor tissue. The receptors derive from a male donor with esophageal squamous cell carcinoma.

This clonotype was seen ten or more times. The rearrangement links TRBV6-1 to TRBJ2-6; D gene uncertain. Germline CDR1 MNHNS, CDR2 SASEGT. The CDR3 spans 12 residues. V was cut by 7 bases and J by 3 bases, with 4 bases left in between. CDR3 in DNA: TGTGCCAGCAATCTTGGGGCCAACGTCCTGACTTTC. It specifies CASNLGANVLTF.

This clonotype is deemed medium-sized. The chain combines TRBV6-1 with TRBJ2-7; D is possibly TRBD1 (5 bases). Trimming shortened V by 5 bases and J by 3 bases, and 11 bases separated the two germline ends. CDR1 and CDR2 (germline): MNHNS, SASEGT. The CDR3 is 13 residues long. The chain's CDR3 is CASSTYQGYEQYF. CDR3 DNA sequence: TGTGCCAGCAGTACCTACCAGGGCTACGAGCAGTACTTC.

In this sample, this clonotype is medium-sized (0.01 to 0.1%). This rearrangement joins TRBV11-2 to TRBJ2-3; D is possibly TRBD1 (5 bases). The CDR3 is made up of 13 amino acids. The germline V and J ends were trimmed by 0 bases and 5 bases, with 6 bases remaining between them. Germline CDR1 is SGHAT and CDR2 is FQNNGV. This chain's CDR3 is CASSLDRVDTQYF. CDR3 nucleotide sequence: TGTGCCAGCAGCTTAGACAGGGTAGATACGCAGTATTTT. The full variable domain, in which reference TRBV11-2 and TRBJ2-3 provide the parts outside the CDR3, is EAGVAQSPRYKIIEKRQSVAFWCNPISGHATLYWYQQILGQGPKLLIQFQNNGVVDDSQLPKDRFSAERLKGVDSTLKIQPAKLEDSAVYLCASSLDRVDTQYFGPGTRLTVL.

This clonotype was found a few times. An end of the junction does not agree with germline; a read error may underlie this. The V gene is TRBV7-6, the J gene TRBJ2-3; 7 nucleotides agree with TRBD1. CDR1 SGHVS and CDR2 FNYEAQ come from the germline V gene. The CDR3 has 16 amino acids. In nucleotides, the CDR3 is TGTGCTAGCAGCCGTACTCCGGGACAGAGCACAGATACGCAGTATTTT. This sequence encodes CASSRTPGQSTDTQYF.

Many counts were recorded for this clonotype. V is TRBV28 and J is TRBJ1-6; 8 positions agree with TRBD1. Unmatched junction bases numbered 3, after V lost 4 bases and J lost 7 bases. The CDR3 covers 14 residues. Germline V gene lookup returns CDR1 MDHEN and CDR2 SYDVKM. CDR3 in amino acids: CASSSGQENSPLHF. The DNA of the CDR3 is TGTGCCAGCAGTTCGGGACAGGAAAATTCACCCCTCCACTTT.

This clonotype has a handful of counts. A much more abundant neighbour one base away suggests this may be a read error. This chain links TRBV5-4 with TRBJ2-5; D is uncertain. V was trimmed by 0 bases and J by 11 bases, leaving 11 bases between them. CDR3 length: 12 residues. The V gene's germline CDR1 is SGHNT and CDR2 YYREEE (reference sequence). CDR3: CASSLDWNEQYF. DNA of the CDR3: TGTGCCAGCAGCTTGGATTGGAATGAGCAGTACTTC.

This clonotype occurred many times. A much larger clone lies one base from this, so it may be a read error. The chain is built from TRBV11-1 and TRBJ2-5; no reliable D call. Trimming stripped 7 bases from V and 11 bases from J, with 23 bases between. Germline CDR1 reads SGHAT; CDR2 reads FQDESV (reference sequence). This CDR3 is built from 14 residues. DNA of the CDR3: TGTGCCAGCACCCAGGAAGGGTTGTACAATGAGCAGTACTTC. Protein product: CASTQEGLYNEQYF.

The rearrangement joins TRBV7-9 to TRBJ2-5; a possible D gene is TRBD2 (6 bases). The last part of the DNA fits TRBJ2-1 better; the J call may be wrong. Germline CDR1 and CDR2: SEHNR and FQNEAQ (reference sequence). The CDR3 spans 15 residues. In DNA form, the CDR3 reads TGTGCCAGCAGCCCACGGGACTCCCCCTACAATGAGCAGTTCTTC. Protein: CASSPRDSPYNEQFF.

By sample fraction, this clonotype is medium-sized. This chain connects TRBV7-6 to TRBJ2-7; 7 nucleotides line up with TRBD1. This CDR3 spans 16 amino acids. J was trimmed by 2 bases and V by 2 bases; bases with no gene match: 9. CDR1 is SGHVS, CDR2 FNYEAQ, per germline. The CDR3 nucleotides read TGTGCCAGCAGCTTACAACCCGGACAGGAGGCCTACGAGCAGTACTTC. As protein: CASSLQPGQEAYEQYF.

This clonotype was seen only a few times. The gene calls are TRBV5-5 and TRBJ2-5, with D tentatively TRBD1 or TRBD2 (7 bases each). Germline loops: CDR1 SGHKS, CDR2 YYEKEE (reference sequence). The CDR3 contains 14 residues. Trimming took 2 bases from V and 11 from J, leaving 19 bases between them. The CDR3 DNA is TGTGCCAGCAGCTTAGGTCAGGGGGGGAATGAGCAGTACTTC. Its protein product is CASSLGQGGNEQYF. The variable domain in full, with the rest retrieved from reference TRBV5-5 and TRBJ2-5, is DAGVTQSPTHLIKTRGQQVTLRCSPISGHKSVSWYQQVLGQGPQFIFQYYEKEERGRGNFPDRFSARQFPNYSSELNVNALLLGDSALYLCASSLGQGGNEQYFGPGTRLLVL.

This clonotype has more than one count but fewer than ten. The V and J genes are TRBV7-6 and TRBJ2-3; 12 nucleotides match TRBD2. This CDR3 contains 18 residues. Germline V gives CDR1 SGHVS, CDR2 FNYEAQ. V shed 2 bases, J shed 6 bases, and the junction held 12 bases outside the gene matches. The CDR3 region has the DNA TGTGCCAGCAGCTTAACCCCCCGCCTAGCGGGAGGGCTTGATACGCAGTATTTT. This sequence encodes CASSLTPRLAGGLDTQYF. The full variable domain, completed using reference TRBV7-6 and TRBJ2-3, is GAGVSQSPRYKVTKRGQDVALRCDPISGHVSLYWYRQALGQGPEFLTYFNYEAQQDKSGLPNDRFSAERPEGSISTLTIQRTEQRDSAMYRCASSLTPRLAGGLDTQYFGPGTRLTVL.

This clonotype was recorded many times. Because it lacks the conserved phenylalanine or tryptophan at the end, this CDR3 is likely a read error. The DNA is left out, because the CDR3 cannot be placed on it with certainty; the CDR3 is given as TCRdb lists it. The V call is TRBV10-3, the J call TRBJ2-7; the DNA was not compared with TRBD2, the D call given in the table. The CDR3 length is 15 residues, termini included. The germline CDR1 and CDR2 sequences are ENHRY and SYGVKD. The CDR3 spells CAIRSGDAIGYTFGS.

The chain joins TRBV10-1 to TRBJ1-1, with 7 nucleotides matching TRBD1. CDR3 length equals 13 residues. Germline V gives CDR1 WNHNN, CDR2 SYGVQD (reference sequence). J was trimmed by 5 bases and V by 0 bases; bases with no gene match: 0. Here the CDR3 DNA reads TGCGCCAGCAGTGAGTCACAGGGGACTGAAGCTTTCTTT. Translating gives CASSESQGTEAFF.

The chain carries TRBV7-2 and TRBJ2-1, with D perhaps matching TRBD2 (6 bases). The length of the CDR3 is 15 residues. Germline CDR1 SGHTA, CDR2 FQGNSA. V gave up 7 bases and J gave up 6 bases, with 19 bases separating them. DNA for the CDR3: TGTGCCAGCACCACGACGGGGGAAAGTGTCAATGAGCAGTTCTTC. Protein product: CASTTTGESVNEQFF.

The rearrangement uses TRBV6-7 and TRBJ2-1; 13 nucleotides line up with TRBD2. TRBV6-7 falls under the ORF class, with uncertain function. The J segment lost 7 bases and the V segment lost 0 bases, leaving 3 bases of the junction unmatched. The CDR3 runs to 16 residues. The CDR3 sequence: CASSYSPGLAGNEQFF. For the CDR3, the DNA is TGTGCCAGCAGTTACTCGCCGGGACTAGCGGGAAATGAGCAGTTCTTC.

The J gene is TRBJ2-7, the V gene TRBV15; 10 nucleotides align to TRBD2. The J call may be wrong; the DNA end is better matched by TRBJ2-5. The CDR3 is 18 residues long. The germline V gene encodes CDR1 LNHNV and CDR2 YYDKDF (reference sequence). CDR3 loop: CATSRGSLAGARGETQYF. The CDR3, as DNA: TGTGCCACCAGCAGAGGTTCCCTAGCGGGGGCCAGGGGGGAGACCCAGTACTTC.

This sequence joins TRBV23-1 and TRBJ2-3; 11 nucleotides line up with TRBD1. The tail of the sequence fits TRBJ2-7 better, so the J call may be wrong. TRBV23-1 is noted as an ORF with a role that remains uncertain. This CDR3 contains 17 residues. The CDR3 region has the DNA TGCGCCAGCACCCCAACCGGGACAGGGGGGCCTCACTACGAGCAGTACTTC. Residues: CASTPTGTGGPHYEQYF.

As concerns this clonotype: A read error is possible here, since a much larger clone lies one base away. The chain combines TRBV5-5 with TRBJ2-1; tentatively, D is TRBD2 (6 bases). CDR1 is SGHKS and CDR2 is YYEKEE in the germline V gene (reference sequence). V was pared by 7 bases and J by 10 bases, with 21 bases between. CDR3 size: 14 residues. The CDR3 nucleotides are TGTGCCAGCCGATCCGCGGAGGGCTCCTACGAGCAGTTCTTC. It specifies CASRSAEGSYEQFF.

The table lists this clonotype with a few counts. V usage is TRBV7-2 and J usage is TRBJ2-1; D is possibly TRBD1 (5 bases). The DNA matches TRBJ2-7 better at its end, which makes the J call doubtful. The length of the CDR3 is 13 residues. Germline CDR1 is SGHTA and CDR2 is FQGNSA. The CDR3 loop reads CASRKDMYNEQYF. The CDR3 DNA reads as TGTGCCAGCAGAAAGGACATGTACAATGAGCAGTACTTC.

This clonotype was recorded a few times. Since no conserved phenylalanine or tryptophan closes the CDR3, a read error is the likely cause. The DNA is omitted, as the CDR3 cannot be located on it reliably, and the CDR3 follows TCRdb's listing. The chain is built from TRBV27 and TRBJ2-6. The CDR3 spans 9 amino acids, including both terminal residues. CDR1 is MNHEY, CDR2 SMNVEV, per germline (reference sequence). CDR3 sequence: CASSPIHPA.

This clonotype has a count of ten or more. The J gene is TRBJ2-1, the V gene TRBV18; D is undetermined. This CDR3 has 13 amino acids. Germline assignment: CDR1 KGHSH and CDR2 LQKENI. Deletions cut 5 bases from V and 5 bases from J, with 10 bases between. The CDR3 sequence is CASSSRWNNEQFF. The CDR3 nucleotides read TGTGCCAGCTCATCCCGTTGGAACAATGAGCAGTTCTTC.

The sample holds many counts of this clonotype. The V gene is TRBV10-2, the J gene TRBJ1-3; maybe TRBD1 (6 bases). The germline V and J ends were trimmed by 0 bases and 2 bases, with 8 bases remaining between them. Germline loops: CDR1 WSHSY, CDR2 SAAADI. This CDR3 spans 15 amino acids. In DNA, the CDR3 is TGCGCCAGCAGTGAGTCCGCAGGGGCTGGAAACACCATATATTTT. It specifies CASSESAGAGNTIYF.